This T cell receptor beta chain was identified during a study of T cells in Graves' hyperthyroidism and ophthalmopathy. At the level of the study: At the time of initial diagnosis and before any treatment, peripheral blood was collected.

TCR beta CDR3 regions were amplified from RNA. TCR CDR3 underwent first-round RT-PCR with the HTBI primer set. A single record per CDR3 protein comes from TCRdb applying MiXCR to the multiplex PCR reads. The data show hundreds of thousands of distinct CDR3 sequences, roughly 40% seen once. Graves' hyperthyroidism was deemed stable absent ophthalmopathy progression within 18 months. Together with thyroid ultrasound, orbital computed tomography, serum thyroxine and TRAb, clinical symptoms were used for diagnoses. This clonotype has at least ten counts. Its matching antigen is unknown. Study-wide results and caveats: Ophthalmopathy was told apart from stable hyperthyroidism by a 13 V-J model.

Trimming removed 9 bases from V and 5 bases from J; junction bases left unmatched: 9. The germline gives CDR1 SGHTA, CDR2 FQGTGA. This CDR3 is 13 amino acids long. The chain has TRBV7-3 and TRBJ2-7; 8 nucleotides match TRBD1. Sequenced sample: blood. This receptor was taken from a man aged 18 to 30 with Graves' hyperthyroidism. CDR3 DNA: TGTGCCAGGGAAGGACAGGGCGTCCACGAGCAGTACTTC. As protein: CAREGQGVHEQYF.